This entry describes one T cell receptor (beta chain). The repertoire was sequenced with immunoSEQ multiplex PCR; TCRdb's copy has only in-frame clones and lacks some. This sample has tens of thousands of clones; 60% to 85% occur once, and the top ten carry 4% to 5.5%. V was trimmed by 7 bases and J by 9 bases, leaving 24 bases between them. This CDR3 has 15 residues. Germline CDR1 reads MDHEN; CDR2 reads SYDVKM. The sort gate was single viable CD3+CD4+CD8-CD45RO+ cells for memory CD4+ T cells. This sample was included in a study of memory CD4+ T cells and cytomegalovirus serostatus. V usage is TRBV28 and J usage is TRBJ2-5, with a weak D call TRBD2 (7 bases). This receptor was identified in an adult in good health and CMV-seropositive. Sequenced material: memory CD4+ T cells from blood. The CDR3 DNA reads TGTGCCAGCATGTTTTTGGGGGGGCACCCGGGGGCCCAGTACTTC. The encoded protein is CASMFLGGHPGAQYF.